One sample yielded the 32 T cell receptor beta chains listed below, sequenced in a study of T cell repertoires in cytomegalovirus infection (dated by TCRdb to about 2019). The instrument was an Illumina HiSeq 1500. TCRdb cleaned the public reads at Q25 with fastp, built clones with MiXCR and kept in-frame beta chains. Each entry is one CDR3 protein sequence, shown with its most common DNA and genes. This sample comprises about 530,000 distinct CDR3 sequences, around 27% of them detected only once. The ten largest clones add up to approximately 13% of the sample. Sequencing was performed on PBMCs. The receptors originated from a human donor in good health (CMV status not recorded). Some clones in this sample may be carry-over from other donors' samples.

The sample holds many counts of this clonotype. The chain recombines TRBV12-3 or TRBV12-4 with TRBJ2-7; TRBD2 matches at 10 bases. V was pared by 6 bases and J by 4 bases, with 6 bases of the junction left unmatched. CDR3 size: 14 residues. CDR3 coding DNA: TGTGCCAGCAGCCTAGGACTAGCGGTTTACGAGCAGTACTTC. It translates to CASSLGLAVYEQYF.

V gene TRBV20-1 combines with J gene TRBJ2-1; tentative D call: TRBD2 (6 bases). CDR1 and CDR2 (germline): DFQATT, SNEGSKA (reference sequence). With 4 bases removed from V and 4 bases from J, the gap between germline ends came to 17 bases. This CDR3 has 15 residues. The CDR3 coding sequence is TGCAGTGCTAAGCCCGGGAGAGGGGTTTACAATGAGCAGTTCTTC. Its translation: CSAKPGRGVYNEQFF.

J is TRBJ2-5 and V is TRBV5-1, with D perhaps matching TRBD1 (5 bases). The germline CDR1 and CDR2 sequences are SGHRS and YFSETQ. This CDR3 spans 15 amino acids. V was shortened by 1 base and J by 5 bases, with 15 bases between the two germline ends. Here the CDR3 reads CASSLSQGRMETQYF. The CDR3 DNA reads TGCGCCAGCAGCTTGTCCCAGGGCAGGATGGAGACCCAGTACTTC. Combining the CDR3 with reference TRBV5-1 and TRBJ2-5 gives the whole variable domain KAGVTQTPRYLIKTRGQQVTLSCSPISGHRSVSWYQQTPGQGLQFLFEYFSETQRNKGNFPGRFSGRQFSNSRSEMNVSTLELGDSALYLCASSLSQGRMETQYFGPGTRLLVL.

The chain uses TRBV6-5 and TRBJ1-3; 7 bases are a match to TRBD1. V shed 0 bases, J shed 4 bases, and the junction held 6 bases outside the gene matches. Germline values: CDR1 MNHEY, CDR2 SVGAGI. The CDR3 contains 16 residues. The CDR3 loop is CASSYSGQPSGNTIYF. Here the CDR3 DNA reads TGTGCCAGCAGTTACTCGGGACAGCCTTCGGGAAACACCATATATTTT.

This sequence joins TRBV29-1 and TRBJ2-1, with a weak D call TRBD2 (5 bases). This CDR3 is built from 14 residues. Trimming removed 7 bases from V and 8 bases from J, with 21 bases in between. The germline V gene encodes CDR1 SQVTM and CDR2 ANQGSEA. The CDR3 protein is CSALGSGSKHEQFF. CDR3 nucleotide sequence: TGCAGCGCGTTGGGGTCGGGGAGTAAACATGAGCAGTTCTTC.

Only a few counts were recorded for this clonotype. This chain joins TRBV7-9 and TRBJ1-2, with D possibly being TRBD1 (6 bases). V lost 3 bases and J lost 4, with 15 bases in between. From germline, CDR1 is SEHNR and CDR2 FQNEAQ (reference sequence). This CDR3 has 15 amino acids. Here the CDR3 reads CASSLGEGQSYGYTF. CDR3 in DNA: TGTGCCAGCAGCTTGGGCGAAGGACAGTCCTATGGCTACACCTTC. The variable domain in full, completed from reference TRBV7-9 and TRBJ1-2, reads DTGVSQNPRHKITKRGQNVTFRCDPISEHNRLYWYRQTLGQGPEFLTYFQNEAQLEKSRLLSDRFSAERPKGSFSTLEIQRTEQGDSAMYLCASSLGEGQSYGYTFGSGTRLTVV.

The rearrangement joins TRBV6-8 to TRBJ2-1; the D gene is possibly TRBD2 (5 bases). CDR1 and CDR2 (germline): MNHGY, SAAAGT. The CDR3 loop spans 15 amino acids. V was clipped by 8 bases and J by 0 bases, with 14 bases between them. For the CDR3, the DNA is TGTGCCAGCGCGGGCGCTTCCAGCTCCTACAATGAGCAGTTCTTC. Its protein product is CASAGASSSYNEQFF.

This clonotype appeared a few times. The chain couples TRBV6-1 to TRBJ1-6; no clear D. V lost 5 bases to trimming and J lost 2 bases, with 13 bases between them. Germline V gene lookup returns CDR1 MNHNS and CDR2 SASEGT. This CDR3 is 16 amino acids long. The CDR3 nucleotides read TGTGCCAGCAGTTCTGCCCGGGGAACCTATAATTCACCCCTCCACTTT. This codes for CASSSARGTYNSPLHF.

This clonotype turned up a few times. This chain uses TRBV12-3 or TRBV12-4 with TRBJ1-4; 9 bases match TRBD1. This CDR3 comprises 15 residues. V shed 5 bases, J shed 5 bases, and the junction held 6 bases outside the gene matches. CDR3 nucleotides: TGTGCCAGCAGTCTCACCGGGACAGGGAATGAAAAACTGTTTTTT. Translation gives CASSLTGTGNEKLFF.

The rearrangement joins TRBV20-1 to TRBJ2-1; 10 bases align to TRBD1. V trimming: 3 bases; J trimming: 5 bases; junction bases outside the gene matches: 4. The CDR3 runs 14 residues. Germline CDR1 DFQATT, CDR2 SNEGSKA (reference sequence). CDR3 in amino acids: CSARRQGAHNEQFF. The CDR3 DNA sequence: TGCAGTGCTAGGAGACAGGGGGCTCACAATGAGCAGTTCTTC.

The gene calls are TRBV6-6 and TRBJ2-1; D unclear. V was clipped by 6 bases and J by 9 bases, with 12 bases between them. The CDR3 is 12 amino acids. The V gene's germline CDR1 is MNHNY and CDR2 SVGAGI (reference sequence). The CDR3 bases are TGTGCCAGCAGCCCGGTTCTCGGTGAGCAGTTCTTC. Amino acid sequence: CASSPVLGEQFF.

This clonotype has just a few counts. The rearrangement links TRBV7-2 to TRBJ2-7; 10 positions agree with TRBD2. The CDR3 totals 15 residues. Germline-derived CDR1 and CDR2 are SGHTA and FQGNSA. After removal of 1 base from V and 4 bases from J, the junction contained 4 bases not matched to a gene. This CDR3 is CASSLGGLALYEQYF. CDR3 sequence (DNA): TGTGCCAGCAGCTTAGGGGGACTAGCGCTGTACGAGCAGTACTTC.

CDR3 amino acids: CSVRGVTGGDTQYF. The CDR3 nucleotides are TGCAGCGTTCGGGGGGTCACCGGGGGCGATACGCAGTATTTT. The rearrangement joins TRBV29-1 to TRBJ2-3, with D perhaps TRBD2 (7 bases). V lost 5 bases to trimming and J lost 6 bases, with 18 bases between them. Germline V lookup: CDR1 SQVTM, CDR2 ANQGSEA. The CDR3 loop spans 14 amino acids.

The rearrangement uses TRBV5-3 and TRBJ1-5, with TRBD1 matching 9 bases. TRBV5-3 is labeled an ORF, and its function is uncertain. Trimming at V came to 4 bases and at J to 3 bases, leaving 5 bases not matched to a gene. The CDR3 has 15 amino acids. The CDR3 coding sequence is TGTGCCAGAAGCCGCCGGGACAGGGACAATCAGCCCCAGCATTTT. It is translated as CARSRRDRDNQPQHF.

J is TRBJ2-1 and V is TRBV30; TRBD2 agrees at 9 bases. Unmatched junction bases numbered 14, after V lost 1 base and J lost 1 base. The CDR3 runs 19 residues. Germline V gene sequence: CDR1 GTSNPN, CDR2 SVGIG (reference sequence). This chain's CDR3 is CAWSGSKAGGVRSYNEQFF. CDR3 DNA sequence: TGTGCCTGGAGTGGATCAAAGGCGGGAGGGGTCAGGTCCTACAATGAGCAGTTCTTC. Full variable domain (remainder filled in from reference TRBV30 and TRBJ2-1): SQTIHQWPATLVQPVGSPLSLECTVEGTSNPNLYWYRQAAGRGLQLLFYSVGIGQISSEVPQNLSASRPQDRQFILSSKKLLLSDSGFYLCAWSGSKAGGVRSYNEQFFGPGTRLTVL.

CDR3 loop: CASSDGVGDEQFF. The CDR3 DNA follows: TGTGCCAGCTCGGACGGGGTCGGCGATGAGCAGTTCTTC. This chain joins TRBV7-6 and TRBJ2-1; possible D gene TRBD2, 5 bases. CDR3 length: 13 residues. The V end lost 8 bases, the J end lost 8 bases, and 16 bases lay between the germline ends. From germline, CDR1 is SGHVS and CDR2 FNYEAQ.

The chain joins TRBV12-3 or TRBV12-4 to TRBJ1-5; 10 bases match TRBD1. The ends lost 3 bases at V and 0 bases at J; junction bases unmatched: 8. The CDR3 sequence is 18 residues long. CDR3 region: CASSLGQGLPYSNQPQHF. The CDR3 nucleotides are TGTGCCAGCAGTTTGGGACAGGGGCTTCCCTATAGCAATCAGCCCCAGCATTTT.

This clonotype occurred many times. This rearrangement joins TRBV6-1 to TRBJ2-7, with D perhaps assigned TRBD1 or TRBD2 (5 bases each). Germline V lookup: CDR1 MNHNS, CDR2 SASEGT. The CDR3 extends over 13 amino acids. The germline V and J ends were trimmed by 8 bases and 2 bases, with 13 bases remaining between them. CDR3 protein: CASCRDQTYEQYF. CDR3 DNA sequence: TGTGCCAGCTGCCGGGACCAGACCTACGAGCAGTACTTC.

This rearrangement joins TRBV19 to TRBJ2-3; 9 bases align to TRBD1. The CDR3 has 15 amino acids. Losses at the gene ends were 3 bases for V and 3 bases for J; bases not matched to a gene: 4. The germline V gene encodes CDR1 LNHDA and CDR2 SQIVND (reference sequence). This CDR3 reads CASSMLGQGTDTQYF. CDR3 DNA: TGTGCCAGTAGTATGTTGGGACAGGGAACAGATACGCAGTATTTT.

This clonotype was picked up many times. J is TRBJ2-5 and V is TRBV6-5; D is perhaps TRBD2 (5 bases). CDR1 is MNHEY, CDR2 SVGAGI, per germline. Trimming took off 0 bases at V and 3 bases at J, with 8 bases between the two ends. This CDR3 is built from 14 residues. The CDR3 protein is CASSYSTGKETQYF. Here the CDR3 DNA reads TGTGCCAGCAGTTACTCGACGGGGAAAGAGACCCAGTACTTC.

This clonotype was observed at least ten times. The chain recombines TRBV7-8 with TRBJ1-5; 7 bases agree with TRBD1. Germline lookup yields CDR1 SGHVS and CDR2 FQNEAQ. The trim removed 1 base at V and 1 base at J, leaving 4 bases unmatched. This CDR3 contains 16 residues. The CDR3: CASSLVGGRSNQPQHF. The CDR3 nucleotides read TGTGCCAGCAGCTTAGTAGGGGGCAGGAGCAATCAGCCCCAGCATTTT. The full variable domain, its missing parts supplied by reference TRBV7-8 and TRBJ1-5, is GAGVSQSPRYKVAKRGQDVALRCDPISGHVSLFWYQQALGQGPEFLTYFQNEAQLDKSGLPSDRFFAERPEGSVSTLKIQRTQQEDSAVYLCASSLVGGRSNQPQHFGDGTRLSIL.

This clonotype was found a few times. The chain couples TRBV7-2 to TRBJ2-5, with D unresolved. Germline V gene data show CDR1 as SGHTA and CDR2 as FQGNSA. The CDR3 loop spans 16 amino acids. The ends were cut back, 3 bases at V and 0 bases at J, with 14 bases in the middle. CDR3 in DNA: TGTGCCAGCAGCTTCCCCCCGAGAAGGTACCAAGAGACCCAGTACTTC. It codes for CASSFPPRRYQETQYF.

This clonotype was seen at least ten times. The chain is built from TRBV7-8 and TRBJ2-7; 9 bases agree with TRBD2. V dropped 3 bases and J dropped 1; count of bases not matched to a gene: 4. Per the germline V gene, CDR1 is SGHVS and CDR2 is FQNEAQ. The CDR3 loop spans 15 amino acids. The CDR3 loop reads CASSFRLAESYEQYF. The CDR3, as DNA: TGTGCCAGCAGCTTCCGACTAGCGGAGTCCTACGAGCAGTACTTC. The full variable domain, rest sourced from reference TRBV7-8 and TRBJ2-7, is GAGVSQSPRYKVAKRGQDVALRCDPISGHVSLFWYQQALGQGPEFLTYFQNEAQLDKSGLPSDRFFAERPEGSVSTLKIQRTQQEDSAVYLCASSFRLAESYEQYFGPGTRLTVT.

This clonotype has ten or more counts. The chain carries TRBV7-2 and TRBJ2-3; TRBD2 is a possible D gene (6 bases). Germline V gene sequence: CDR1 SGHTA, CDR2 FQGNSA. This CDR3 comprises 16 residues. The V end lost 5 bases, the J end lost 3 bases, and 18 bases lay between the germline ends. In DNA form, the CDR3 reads TGTGCCAGCAGCGGAGGACTATATCTAGCTACAGATACGCAGTATTTT. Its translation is CASSGGLYLATDTQYF. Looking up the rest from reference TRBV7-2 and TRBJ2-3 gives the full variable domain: GAGVSQSPSNKVTEKGKDVELRCDPISGHTALYWYRQSLGQGLEFLIYFQGNSAPDKSGLPSDRFSAERTGGSVSTLTIQRTQQEDSAVYLCASSGGLYLATDTQYFGPGTRLTVL.

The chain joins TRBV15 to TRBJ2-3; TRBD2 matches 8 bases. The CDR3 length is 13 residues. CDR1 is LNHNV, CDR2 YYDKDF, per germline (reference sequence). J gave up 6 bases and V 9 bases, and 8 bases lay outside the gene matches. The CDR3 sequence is CATAAGGGDTQYF. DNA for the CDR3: TGTGCCACGGCCGCGGGAGGAGGGGATACGCAGTATTTT.

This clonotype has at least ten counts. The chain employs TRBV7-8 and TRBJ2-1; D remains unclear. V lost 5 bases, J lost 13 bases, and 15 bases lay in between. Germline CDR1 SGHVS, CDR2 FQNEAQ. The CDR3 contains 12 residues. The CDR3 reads CASSEVTSNQFF. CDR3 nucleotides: TGTGCCAGCAGCGAGGTTACCTCAAACCAGTTCTTC.

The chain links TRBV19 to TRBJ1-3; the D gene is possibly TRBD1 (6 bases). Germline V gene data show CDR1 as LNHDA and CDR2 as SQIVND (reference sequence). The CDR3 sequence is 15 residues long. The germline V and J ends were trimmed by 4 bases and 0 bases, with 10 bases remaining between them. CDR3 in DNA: TGTGCCAGTAGTAGGACAGAGACCTCTGGAAACACCATATATTTT. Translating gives CASSRTETSGNTIYF. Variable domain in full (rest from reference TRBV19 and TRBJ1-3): DGGITQSPKYLFRKEGQNVTLSCEQNLNHDAMYWYRQDPGQGLRLIYYSQIVNDFQKGDIAEGYSVSREKKESFPLTVTSAQKNPTAFYLCASSRTETSGNTIYFGEGSWLTVV.

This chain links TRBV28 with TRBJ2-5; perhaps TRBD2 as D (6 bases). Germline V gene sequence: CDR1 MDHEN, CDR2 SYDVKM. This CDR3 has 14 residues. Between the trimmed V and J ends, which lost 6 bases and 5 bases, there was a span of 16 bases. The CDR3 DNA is TGTGCCAGCAGGGGGTCGACGGCGGGGGAGACCCAGTACTTC. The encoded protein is CASRGSTAGETQYF.

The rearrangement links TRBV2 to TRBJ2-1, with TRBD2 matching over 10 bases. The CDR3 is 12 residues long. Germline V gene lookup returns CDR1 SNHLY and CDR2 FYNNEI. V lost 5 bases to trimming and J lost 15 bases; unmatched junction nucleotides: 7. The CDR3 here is CASSPLAGERFF. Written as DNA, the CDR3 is TGTGCCAGCAGTCCTCTAGCGGGGGAGAGGTTCTTC.

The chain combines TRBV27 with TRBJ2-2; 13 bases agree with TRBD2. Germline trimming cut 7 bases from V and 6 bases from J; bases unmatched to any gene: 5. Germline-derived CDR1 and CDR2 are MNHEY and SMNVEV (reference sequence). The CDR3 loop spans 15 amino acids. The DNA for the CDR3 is TGTGCCAGCACTCCGACTAGCGGGAGGCCCGGGGAGCTGTTTTTT. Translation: CASTPTSGRPGELFF.

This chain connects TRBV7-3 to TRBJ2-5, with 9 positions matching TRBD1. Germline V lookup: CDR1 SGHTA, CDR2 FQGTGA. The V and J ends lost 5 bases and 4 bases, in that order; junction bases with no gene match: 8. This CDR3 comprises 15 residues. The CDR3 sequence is CASSLRGQGGETQYF. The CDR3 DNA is TGTGCCAGCAGCCTAAGGGGACAGGGTGGAGAGACCCAGTACTTC.

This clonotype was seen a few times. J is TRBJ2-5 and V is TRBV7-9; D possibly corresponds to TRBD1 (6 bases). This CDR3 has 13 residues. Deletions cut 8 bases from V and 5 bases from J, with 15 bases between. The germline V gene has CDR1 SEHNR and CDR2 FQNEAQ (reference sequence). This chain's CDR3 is CASEVTGWETQYF. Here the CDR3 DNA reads TGTGCCAGCGAGGTTACAGGGTGGGAGACCCAGTACTTC.